This T cell receptor beta chain was identified during a study of T cell responses to AZD1222 COVID-19 vaccine. Study-level findings and limits: Within unmutated variant regions lay the reported targets of nearly half of spike-specific TCRs. Females made up more of the donors, who were largely white British, and clonal diversity may have come out too low. Repertoire sampling happened only post peak T cell response.

Here immunoSEQ multiplex PCR was the method, and the copy in TCRdb shows in-frame clones only, minus some. The table lists under 200,000 clones, about 93% of them singletons. This clone was observed a single time. Antigen: not known. The CDR3 loop spans 12 amino acids. Trimming took off 2 bases at V and 7 bases at J, with 6 bases between the two ends. Germline V lookup: CDR1 MDHEN, CDR2 SYDVKM. The sequence was obtained from an adult in good health. The V and J genes are TRBV28 and TRBJ1-5; D gene uncertain. Sequencing used peripheral blood, obtained on day 0 of AZD1222 vaccination. CDR3 bases: TGTGCCAGCAGTTTACGGGGACAGCCCCAGCATTTT. Amino acids: CASSLRGQPQHF. Full variable domain (remainder filled in from reference TRBV28 and TRBJ1-5): DVKVTQSSRYLVKRTGEKVFLECVQDMDHENMFWYRQDPGLGLRLIYFSYDVKMKEKGDIPEGYSVSREKKERFSLILESASTNQTSMYLCASSLRGQPQHFGDGTRLSIL.